These T cell receptor beta chains were read from a single sample in a study of T cells after yellow fever vaccination. TCRdb passed the 5' RACE reads through MiXCR, listing each CDR3 protein once. The repertoire holds approximately 300,000 distinct CDR3 sequences, roughly 10% seen once, with less than 3.5% in the top ten. The material sequenced was CD4+ T cells sorted from PBMCs, taken 45 days after the yellow fever booster vaccination. The receptors stem from a man aged 18 to 29 who received the YFV17D yellow fever vaccine. CDR3s include the opening cysteine and the closing phenylalanine or tryptophan. The order of the fields is V gene, clone size, J gene, D gene, CDR3 DNA, CDR3 protein. D genes are given only for firm matches. Clone sizes are given selectively: once, few, many, or a class where the clone is expanded.

TRBV7-7,few,TRBJ2-2,.,TGTGCTAGCAGCCTAGGACCGTACGGCGGGGAGCTGTTTTTT,CASSLGPYGGELFF
TRBV20-1,.,TRBJ2-5,TRBD2,TGCAGTGCTCGGCGGGGGAGGGAGACCCAGTACTTC,CSARRGRETQYF
TRBV15,.,TRBJ2-5,TRBD2,TGTGCCACCAGCAAAGGCCAGCGGGGGGGCCTAAAAGAGACCCAGTACTTC,CATSKGQRGGLKETQYF
TRBV4-2,.,TRBJ2-2,TRBD1,TGTGCCAGCAGCCAAGATCCGACAGGGGGCCGCACCGGGGAGCTGTTTTTT,CASSQDPTGGRTGELFF
TRBV7-9,many,TRBJ2-6,.,TGTGCCAGCAGCTTTAGACCCGGGACAAGGGCTGGGGCCAACGTCCTGACTTTC,CASSFRPGTRAGANVLTF
TRBV6-2/TRBV6-3,few,TRBJ1-6,.,TGTGCCAGCAGTTACTCGACTGGGAGGCTAAATTCACCCCTCCACTTT,CASSYSTGRLNSPLHF
TRBV10-3,many,TRBJ1-5,.,TGTGCCATCAGTGTGGGGGGCGATCAGCCCCAGCATTTT,CAISVGGDQPQHF
TRBV7-8,.,TRBJ1-4,.,TGTGCCAGCAGTACGGCTCTAAGAAATGAAAAACTGTTTTTT,CASSTALRNEKLFF
TRBV2,.,TRBJ2-7,TRBD2,TGTGCCAGCAGTGCCCGCCCGGGGGGGTACTTC,CASSARPGGYF
TRBV4-1,.,TRBJ2-1,.,TGCGCCAGCAGCCAAGATTGGGGATTCTACAATGAGCAGTTCTTC,CASSQDWGFYNEQFF
TRBV5-1,.,TRBJ2-1,.,TGCGCCAGCAGCTCTGACAGCTCCTACAATGAGCAGTTCTTC,CASSSDSSYNEQFF
TRBV7-2,.,TRBJ2-5,.,TGTGCCAGCAGCTTAGCAAGGGTCGGAGAGACCCAGTACTTC,CASSLARVGETQYF
TRBV5-1,many,TRBJ2-2,.,TGCGCCAGCAGTCCTGGGGGGACGGGCCACACCGGGGAGCTGTTTTTT,CASSPGGTGHTGELFF
TRBV5-5,.,TRBJ1-2,.,TGTGCCAGCAGCTTGACAGGGTCCGGCTACACCTTC,CASSLTGSGYTF
TRBV4-1,.,TRBJ1-5,.,TGCGCCAGCAGCCAGCGGTTGGGATTTAGCAATCAGCCCCAGCATTTT,CASSQRLGFSNQPQHF
TRBV27,.,TRBJ1-6,.,.,CASSSVGGGTHF
TRBV4-2,once,TRBJ2-5,.,TGTGCCAGCAGCCAAGACCCGGGTCCTCCCCAGTACTTC,CASSQDPGPPQYF
TRBV6-5,many,TRBJ2-1,.,TGTGCCAGCACCAGGACGGGTCACAATGAGCAGTTCTTC,CASTRTGHNEQFF
TRBV20-1,.,TRBJ2-3,.,TGCAGTGCCCGGGGGCGGGGTGATTGGGATACGCAGTATTTT,CSARGRGDWDTQYF
TRBV7-2,few,TRBJ2-2,.,TGTGCCAGCAGCCTATTTAATTGGGTAGCCCTGAACACCGGGGAGCTGTTTTTT,CASSLFNWVALNTGELFF
TRBV7-2,.,TRBJ1-5,.,TGTGCCAGCAGCTTAGTCCCACGGGGTCAGCCCCAGCATTTT,CASSLVPRGQPQHF
TRBV9,few,TRBJ2-5,.,TGTGCCAGCAGCGTAGGGGGGCCCCTCCAAGAGACCCAGTACTTC,CASSVGGPLQETQYF
TRBV4-1,.,TRBJ1-5,.,TGCGCCAGCAGCCAAGGTACAGGGTTGCGCAATCAGCCCCAGCATTTT,CASSQGTGLRNQPQHF
TRBV19,.,TRBJ2-7,.,TGTGCCAGTAGAATACTTCCGGGGGCGGCCGAGCAGTACTTC,CASRILPGAAEQYF
TRBV18,few,TRBJ1-3,.,TGTGCCAGCTCACCACCGGGTATTTGGGACACCATATATTTT,CASSPPGIWDTIYF
TRBV5-4,.,TRBJ1-6,.,TGTGCCAGCAGCTTGGAAAAGGGTATTCGAAATTCACCCCTCCACTTT,CASSLEKGIRNSPLHF
TRBV7-9,.,TRBJ1-2,.,TGTGCCAGCAGCCCTTACGGGCAGACGAACTATGGCTACACCTTC,CASSPYGQTNYGYTF
TRBV5-4,.,TRBJ2-2,.,TGTGCCAGCAGCTTGGGCCAGGGGAGTTCCGGGGAGCTGTTTTTT,CASSLGQGSSGELFF
TRBV4-2,.,TRBJ2-5,TRBD1,TGTGCCAGCAGCCAAGCCGGGACAGGGGGTAGGGAGACCCAGTACTTC,CASSQAGTGGRETQYF
TRBV7-9,.,TRBJ1-6,.,TGTGCCAGCAGACAACAGGATTCACCCCTCCACTTT,CASRQQDSPLHF
TRBV24-1,.,TRBJ2-7,.,TGTGCCACCCGACCAACGGGTTTCTCCTACGAGCAGTACTTC,CATRPTGFSYEQYF
TRBV25-1,few,TRBJ2-3,.,TGTGCCAGCAGTGAGTTGGATGGGGGCGGAGATACGCAGTATTTT,CASSELDGGGDTQYF
TRBV9,few,TRBJ2-5,.,TGTGCCAGCAGTCCCGGGAACTCGGAAGAGACCCAGTACTTC,CASSPGNSEETQYF
TRBV5-1,many,TRBJ2-7,TRBD2,TGCGCCAGCAGCTTGGAACTAAGCGGGGGGTCCGAGCAGTACTTC,CASSLELSGGSEQYF
TRBV18,few,TRBJ2-6,TRBD1,TGTGCCAGCTCACTGAGACAGGGGCCAGCCTCTGGGGCCAACGTCCTGACTTTC,CASSLRQGPASGANVLTF
TRBV5-1,few,TRBJ2-2,TRBD1,TGCGCCAGCAGCTTTACAGGGGGGACCGGGGAGCTGTTTTTT,CASSFTGGTGELFF
TRBV9,few,TRBJ2-3,TRBD2,TGTGCCAGCAGCGTAGGTGCTAGCGGATACACAGATACGCAGTATTTT,CASSVGASGYTDTQYF
TRBV18,once,TRBJ2-2,TRBD1,TGTGCCAGCTCACCATACAGGGGCCACACCGGGGAGCTGTTTTTT,CASSPYRGHTGELFF
TRBV29-1,few,TRBJ2-3,.,TGCAGCGTTGAGGAGGGGGGCGACAGCACAGATACGCAGTATTTT,CSVEEGGDSTDTQYF
TRBV5-6,.,TRBJ1-4,.,TGTGCCAGCAGTCGAGCTTTTTATGAAAAACTGTTTTTT,CASSRAFYEKLFF
TRBV6-5,many,TRBJ1-2,.,TGTGCCAGCAGTCCCGCAGGGACCCTTTTGGGGTATGGCTACACCTTC,CASSPAGTLLGYGYTF
TRBV5-1,.,TRBJ1-1,.,TGCGCCAGCAGCTCCCTTTGGGGGGCAAACACTGAAGCTTTCTTT,CASSSLWGANTEAFF
TRBV20-1,few,TRBJ2-3,.,TGCAGTGCCGACCGGGACTTAAAAACAGATACGCAGTATTTT,CSADRDLKTDTQYF
TRBV5-1,many,TRBJ1-1,.,TGCGCCAGCAGCGCCCAGGGAGGGGACACTGAAGCTTTCTTT,CASSAQGGDTEAFF
TRBV11-1,few,TRBJ2-2,.,TGTGCCAGCAGCTCGGCCAGGGGCTTCCAAGCGAACACCGGGGAGCTGTTTTTT,CASSSARGFQANTGELFF
TRBV18,few,TRBJ1-6,.,TGTGCCAGCTCACCACTCCCAAAATACAGCGGACCGGGGGGGTCACCCCTCCACTTT,CASSPLPKYSGPGGSPLHF
TRBV5-5,.,TRBJ2-5,.,TGTGCCAGCAGCTTGTATTACGCACTTGAAGAGACCCAGTACTTC,CASSLYYALEETQYF
TRBV7-9,few,TRBJ1-2,TRBD1,TGTGCCAGCAGCTCAGGGGGCAAAGGGGGCTACACCTTC,CASSSGGKGGYTF
TRBV29-1,.,TRBJ2-5,TRBD2,TGCAGCGTTGAGCGGGGGGGCCGGGTACAAGAGACCCAGTACTTC,CSVERGGRVQETQYF
TRBV2,.,TRBJ1-5,TRBD1,TGTGCCAGCGGACAGGGGTCAACGGCGAGTCAGCCCCAGCATTTT,CASGQGSTASQPQHF
TRBV6-6,few,TRBJ1-1,.,TGTGCCAGCGCCGCGCAGGATTTCGCTGAAGCTTTCTTT,CASAAQDFAEAFF
TRBV20-1,once,TRBJ2-5,.,TGCAGTGCTATAGTACAAGAGACCCAGTACTTC,CSAIVQETQYF
TRBV20-1,few,TRBJ2-3,.,TGCAGTGCTAGAGATATGGGGTCAGGGGATACGCAGTATTTT,CSARDMGSGDTQYF
TRBV24-1,.,TRBJ1-5,TRBD1,TGTGCCACCAGTGCCGGGACAGAAAACAATCAGCCCCAGCATTTT,CATSAGTENNQPQHF
TRBV4-3,few,TRBJ1-2,.,TGCGCCAGCAGCCAACAAACGGTGCGTCATGGCTACACCTTC,CASSQQTVRHGYTF
TRBV9,.,TRBJ2-3,.,TGTGCCAGCAGCGTCCGGGACGGCCGGATTCCAGATACGCAGTATTTT,CASSVRDGRIPDTQYF
TRBV5-1,.,TRBJ2-3,TRBD2,TGCGCCAGCAGACCAGCTAGCGGGGGGGCCGAAGATACGCAGTATTTT,CASRPASGGAEDTQYF
TRBV27,few,TRBJ2-7,TRBD1,TGTGCCAGCAGCCGTCCCGGGACAGGGGCCTACGAGCAGTACTTC,CASSRPGTGAYEQYF
TRBV12-3/TRBV12-4,many,TRBJ2-3,.,TGTGCCAGCACCCAGGGCGATACGCAGTATTTT,CASTQGDTQYF
TRBV19,few,TRBJ2-1,.,TGTGCCAGTACCCTGACAGGGACTCCATCCTACAATGAGCAGTTCTTC,CASTLTGTPSYNEQFF